This T cell receptor beta chain was retrieved from a study of patients and donors after allogeneic stem cell transplantation. TCRdb reprocessed the RT-PCR reads via MiXCR and lists one record per CDR3 protein. The sample contains 900,000 to 1,000,000 distinct CDR3 sequences, about a sixth of which appear only once. Germline CDR1 is SQVTM and CDR2 is ANQGSEA. The CDR3 runs to 12 residues. The V gene end was trimmed by 8 bases and the J gene end by 3 bases; junction bases not matched to a gene: 3. The chain has TRBV29-1 and TRBJ2-5; 10 bases agree with TRBD2. This receptor was identified in a human donor who was either an allogeneic HSCT recipient or a stem cell or donor lymphocyte infusion donor (not recorded which). It is not recorded whose cells these are; they may come from a transplant donor. The specimen was blood, either unsorted or a sorted T cell fraction (not recorded which). The CDR3 here is CSSGGDKETQYF. Here the CDR3 DNA reads TGCAGCAGCGGGGGGGATAAAGAGACCCAGTACTTC.